Below, 13 T cell receptor beta chains from the same sample are listed, as sequenced in a study of cytomegalovirus exposure and HLA in healthy donors (dated by TCRdb to the late 2010s). Libraries came from the immunoSEQ multiplex PCR assay. For the multiplex PCR, a mixture combining 60 forward primers for TCR Vbeta segments and 13 reverse primers for TCR Jbeta segments was used. As stored in TCRdb, this immuneACCESS dataset retains in-frame rearrangements with V and J assigned. A fraction of the clones does not appear; measured against another copy, unresolved V genes explain less than half of the discrepancy, and the remainder lacks a known reason. Present in this sample are roughly 160,000 clones, over 60% of which were seen just once. The top ten clones comprise 1.5% to 2% of the sample. The sample taken for sequencing was PBMCs. Every receptor here comes from a young woman in good health and CMV-seronegative.

V usage is TRBV19 and J usage is TRBJ2-5, with TRBD2 as a possible D gene (6 bases). The germline V gene has CDR1 LNHDA and CDR2 SQIVND (reference sequence). Trimming took 4 bases from V and 4 from J, leaving 10 bases between them. CDR3 length equals 13 residues. The CDR3: CASSTGLTETQYF. CDR3 in DNA: TGTGCCAGTAGTACGGGACTGACAGAGACCCAGTACTTC.

The chain is built from TRBV27 and TRBJ2-1, with a tentative D call TRBD2 (5 bases). The CDR3 is made up of 14 amino acids. V was shortened by 7 bases and J by 7 bases, with 17 bases between the two germline ends. Germline assignment: CDR1 MNHEY and CDR2 SMNVEV (reference sequence). CDR3 sequence: CASTPRAGLNEQFF. The DNA of the CDR3 is TGTGCCAGCACCCCTAGGGCGGGCCTAAATGAGCAGTTCTTC.

The chain joins TRBV7-9 to TRBJ1-2; D may be TRBD1 (6 bases). CDR3 length: 15 residues. Germline lookup yields CDR1 SEHNR and CDR2 FQNEAQ (reference sequence). V was trimmed by 5 bases and J by 0 bases, leaving 13 bases between them. The CDR3 protein is CASSNSGQPNYGYTF. DNA of the CDR3: TGTGCCAGCAGCAATTCGGGACAACCTAACTATGGCTACACCTTC.

The gene calls are TRBV27 and TRBJ2-5; TRBD2 matches 7 bases. The length of the CDR3 is 14 residues. The V gene end was trimmed by 7 bases and the J gene end by 0 bases; junction bases not matched to a gene: 5. In germline, CDR1 is MNHEY, CDR2 SMNVEV (reference sequence). For the CDR3, the DNA is TGTGCCAGCAAAGCGGGGACTTACCAAGAGACCCAGTACTTC. Its protein product is CASKAGTYQETQYF.

The chain carries TRBV18 and TRBJ2-3, with 12 bases lining up with TRBD1. Germline lookup yields CDR1 KGHSH and CDR2 LQKENI. CDR3 size: 17 residues. With 4 bases clipped from V and 6 bases from J, the junction kept 11 bases outside the gene matches. DNA of the CDR3: TGTGCCAGCTCACTAAGCCCCGGGACAGGGGGCAGGGATACGCAGTATTTT. Translation gives CASSLSPGTGGRDTQYF.

The V gene is TRBV7-2, the J gene TRBJ1-1, with a possible D match to TRBD1 (6 bases). V lost 5 bases and J 10 bases, leaving 20 bases between the germline ends. The CDR3 sequence is 14 residues long. The germline V gene encodes CDR1 SGHTA and CDR2 FQGNSA. CDR3 in DNA: TGTGCCAGCAGCCAATCGGGGACACCGGGGGGAGCTTTCTTT. It translates to CASSQSGTPGGAFF.

This clone was counted a few times. This chain joins TRBV5-4 and TRBJ1-4, with D unresolved. CDR3 length: 12 amino acids. V lost 4 bases and J lost 15, with 16 bases in between. Germline V gene sequence: CDR1 SGHNT, CDR2 YYREEE (reference sequence). CDR3: CASSGGSPGLFF. The CDR3 DNA sequence: TGTGCCAGCAGCGGAGGTTCTCCCGGCTTGTTTTTT.

With regard to this clone: Sequence at one end of the junction differs from germline and may be a read error. The chain couples TRBV7-9 to TRBJ2-7, with a possible D match to TRBD2 (5 bases). This CDR3 contains 12 residues. Germline V gives CDR1 SEHNR, CDR2 FQNEAQ (reference sequence). The DNA of the CDR3 is TGTTCCAGCAGCGCCGGGATTTACGAGCAGTACTTC. It translates to CSSSAGIYEQYF.

This rearrangement joins TRBV9 to TRBJ1-4, with D maybe TRBD1 (6 bases). Germline assignment: CDR1 SGDLS and CDR2 YYNGEE. Trimming pared 4 bases from V and 4 bases from J, leaving 17 bases between. CDR3 size: 16 residues. CDR3: CASSPAAGQLNEKLFF. The CDR3, as DNA: TGTGCCAGCAGCCCCGCGGCTGGACAGCTTAATGAAAAACTGTTTTTT.

This chain links TRBV25-1 with TRBJ2-5; 7 bases agree with TRBD2. The CDR3 sequence is 16 residues long. Germline-derived CDR1 and CDR2 are MGHDK and SYGVNS. The V segment lost 0 bases and the J segment 3 bases; nucleotides outside the gene matches: 7. CDR3 nucleotides: TGTGCCAGCAGTGAATATGGGGGAGGGGCGAAAGAGACCCAGTACTTC. It is translated as CASSEYGGGAKETQYF.

The chain recombines TRBV5-4 with TRBJ2-7; D is perhaps TRBD1 (5 bases). V gave up 1 base and J gave up 3 bases, with 14 bases separating them. Germline CDR1 is SGHNT and CDR2 is YYREEE (reference sequence). CDR3 length: 15 residues. The CDR3 sequence: CASSLRGTPSYEQYF. The CDR3 DNA is TGTGCCAGCAGCTTGAGGGGAACGCCTAGCTACGAGCAGTACTTC.

V gene TRBV9 combines with J gene TRBJ2-3; 7 bases match TRBD1. Germline assignment: CDR1 SGDLS and CDR2 YYNGEE. The CDR3 is made up of 15 amino acids. Trimming cost V 5 bases and J 4 bases; bases outside gene matches: 10. CDR3 sequence: CASSYRDRSADTQYF. In nucleotides, the CDR3 is TGTGCCAGCAGTTACCGGGACAGATCTGCAGATACGCAGTATTTT.

The chain's CDR3 is CASSVGPRGSYEQYF. For the CDR3, the DNA is TGTGCCAGCAGCGTGGGTCCTCGGGGTTCCTACGAGCAGTACTTC. The chain combines TRBV9 with TRBJ2-7; possible D gene TRBD2, 5 bases. The CDR3 extends over 15 amino acids. Germline V gene sequence: CDR1 SGDLS, CDR2 YYNGEE. V shed 2 bases and J shed 1 base, with 13 bases lying between them.